This T cell receptor (beta chain) was sequenced during a study of T cells in Graves' hyperthyroidism and ophthalmopathy. Overall study context: Before any treatment, at initial diagnosis, peripheral blood was collected. Study-wide findings and caveats: With a median lead of around 5.9 months before onset, the model predicted ophthalmopathy. A model using 13 V-J features told ophthalmopathy apart from stable hyperthyroidism.

This clonotype has a count of ten or more. Its specificity is unknown. In making diagnoses, clinical symptoms, serum thyroxine and TRAb, thyroid ultrasound and orbital computed tomography were all used. RNA transcripts served as the template for amplifying TCR beta CDR3 regions. Researchers ran a first-round RT-PCR on the TCR CDR3 using the HTBI primer set. TCRdb reanalysed the multiplex PCR reads using MiXCR and keeps one entry per CDR3 protein. Of about 480,000 distinct CDR3 sequences in the sample, 13% to 15% were seen once. CDR1 SGHTA and CDR2 FQGTGA come from the germline V gene. This CDR3 spans 12 amino acids. The V end lost 1 base, the J end lost 9 bases, and 9 bases lay between the germline ends.

This chain links TRBV7-3 with TRBJ1-1; D may be TRBD1 (5 bases). The clonotype originates from a woman aged 18-29 years with Graves' hyperthyroidism. Sequencing was performed on blood. This chain's CDR3 is CASSLIGGKAFF. The CDR3 bases are TGTGCCAGCAGCTTAATTGGGGGGAAAGCTTTCTTT.